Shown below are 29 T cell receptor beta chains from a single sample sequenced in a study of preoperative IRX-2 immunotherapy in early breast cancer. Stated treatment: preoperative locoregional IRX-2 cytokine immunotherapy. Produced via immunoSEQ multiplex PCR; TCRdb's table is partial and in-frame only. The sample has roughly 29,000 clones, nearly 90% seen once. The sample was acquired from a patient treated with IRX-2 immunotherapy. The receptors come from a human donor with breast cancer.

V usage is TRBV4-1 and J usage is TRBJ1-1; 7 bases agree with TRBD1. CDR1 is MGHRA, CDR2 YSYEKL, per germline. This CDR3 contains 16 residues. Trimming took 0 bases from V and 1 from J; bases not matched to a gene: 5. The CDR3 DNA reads TGCGCCAGCAGCCAAGATCCAGGGGGGGGGAACACTGAAGCTTTCTTT. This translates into CASSQDPGGGNTEAFF.

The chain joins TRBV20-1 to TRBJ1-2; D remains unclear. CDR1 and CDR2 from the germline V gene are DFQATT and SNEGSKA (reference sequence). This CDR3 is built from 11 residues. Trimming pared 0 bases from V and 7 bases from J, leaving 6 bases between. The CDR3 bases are TGCAGTGCTAGAGATCACCCTGGCTACACCTTC. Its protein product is CSARDHPGYTF.

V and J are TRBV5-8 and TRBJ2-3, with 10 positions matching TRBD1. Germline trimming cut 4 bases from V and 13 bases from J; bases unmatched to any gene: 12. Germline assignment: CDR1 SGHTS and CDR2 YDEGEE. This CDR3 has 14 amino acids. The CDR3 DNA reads TGTGCCAGCAGCCCAGACAGGGGGCTAAACCGGAAGTATTTT. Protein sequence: CASSPDRGLNRKYF.

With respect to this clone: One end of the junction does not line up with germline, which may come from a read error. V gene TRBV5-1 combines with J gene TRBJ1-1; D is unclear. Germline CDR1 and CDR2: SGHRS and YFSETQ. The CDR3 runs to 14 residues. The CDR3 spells CASGLEGRNTEAFF. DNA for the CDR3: TGCGCCAGCGGCTTGGAAGGTAGGAACACTGAAGCTTTCTTT.

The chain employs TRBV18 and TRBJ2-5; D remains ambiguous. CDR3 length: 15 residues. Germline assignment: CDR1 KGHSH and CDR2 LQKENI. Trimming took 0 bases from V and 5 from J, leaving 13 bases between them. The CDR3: CASSPPAEAGETQYF. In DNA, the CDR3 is TGTGCCAGCTCACCACCTGCCGAGGCTGGGGAGACCCAGTACTTC.

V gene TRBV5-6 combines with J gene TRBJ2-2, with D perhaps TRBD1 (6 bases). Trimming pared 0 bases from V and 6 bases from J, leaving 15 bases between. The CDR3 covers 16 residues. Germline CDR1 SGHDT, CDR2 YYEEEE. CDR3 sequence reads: CASSLAPPGAAGELFF. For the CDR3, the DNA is TGTGCCAGCAGCTTGGCCCCCCCAGGGGCCGCCGGGGAGCTGTTTTTT.

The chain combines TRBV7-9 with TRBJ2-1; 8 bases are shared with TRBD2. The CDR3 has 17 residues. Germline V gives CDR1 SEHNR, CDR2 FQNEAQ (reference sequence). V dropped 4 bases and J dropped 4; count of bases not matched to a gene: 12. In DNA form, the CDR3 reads TGTGCCAGCAGCTCCCGGACGGGGGGGCCGGGTTACAATGAGCAGTTCTTC. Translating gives CASSSRTGGPGYNEQFF.

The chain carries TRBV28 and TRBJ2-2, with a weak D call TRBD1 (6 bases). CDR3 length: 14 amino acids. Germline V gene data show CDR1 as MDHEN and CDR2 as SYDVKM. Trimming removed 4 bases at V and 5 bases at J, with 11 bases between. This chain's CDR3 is CASSWQGKTGELFF. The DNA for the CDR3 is TGTGCCAGCAGTTGGCAGGGGAAGACCGGGGAGCTGTTTTTT.

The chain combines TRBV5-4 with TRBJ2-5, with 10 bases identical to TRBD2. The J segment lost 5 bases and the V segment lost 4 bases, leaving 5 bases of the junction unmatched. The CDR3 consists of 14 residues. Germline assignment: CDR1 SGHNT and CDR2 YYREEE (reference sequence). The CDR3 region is CASSPGTSAETQYF. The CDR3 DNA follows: TGTGCCAGCAGCCCAGGGACTAGCGCTGAGACCCAGTACTTC. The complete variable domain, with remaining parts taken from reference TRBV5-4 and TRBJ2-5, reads ETGVTQSPTHLIKTRGQQVTLRCSSQSGHNTVSWYQQALGQGPQFIFQYYREEENGRGNFPPRFSGLQFPNYSSELNVNALELDDSALYLCASSPGTSAETQYFGPGTRLLVL.

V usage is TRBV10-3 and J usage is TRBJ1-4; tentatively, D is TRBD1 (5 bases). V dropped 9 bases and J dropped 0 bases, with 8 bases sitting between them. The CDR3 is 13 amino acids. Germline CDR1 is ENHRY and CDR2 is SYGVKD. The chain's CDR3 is CAMTAATNEKLFF. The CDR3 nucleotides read TGTGCCATGACAGCGGCAACTAATGAAAAACTGTTTTTT.

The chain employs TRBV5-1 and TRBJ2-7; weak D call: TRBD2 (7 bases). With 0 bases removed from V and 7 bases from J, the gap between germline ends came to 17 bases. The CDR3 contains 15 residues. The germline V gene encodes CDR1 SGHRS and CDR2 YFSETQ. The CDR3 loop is CASSLVGGGPGEQYF. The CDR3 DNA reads TGCGCCAGCAGCTTGGTAGGGGGAGGGCCGGGAGAGCAGTACTTC. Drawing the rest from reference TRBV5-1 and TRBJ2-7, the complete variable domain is KAGVTQTPRYLIKTRGQQVTLSCSPISGHRSVSWYQQTPGQGLQFLFEYFSETQRNKGNFPGRFSGRQFSNSRSEMNVSTLELGDSALYLCASSLVGGGPGEQYFGPGTRLTVT.

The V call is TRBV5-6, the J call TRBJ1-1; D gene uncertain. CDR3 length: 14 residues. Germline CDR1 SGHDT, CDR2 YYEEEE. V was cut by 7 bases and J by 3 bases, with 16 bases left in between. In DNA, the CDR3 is TGTGCCAGCGACCTCGGAGGGAAGGACACTGAAGCTTTCTTT. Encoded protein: CASDLGGKDTEAFF.

CDR3 sequence reads: CASSIRTGDNQPQHF. For the CDR3, the DNA is TGTGCCAGCAGCATACGGACAGGCGACAATCAGCCCCAGCATTTT. The chain is built from TRBV6-6 and TRBJ1-5, with 7 positions matching TRBD1. The CDR3 consists of 15 residues. Germline-derived CDR1 and CDR2 are MNHNY and SVGAGI (reference sequence). After removal of 6 bases from V and 3 bases from J, the junction contained 8 bases not matched to a gene.

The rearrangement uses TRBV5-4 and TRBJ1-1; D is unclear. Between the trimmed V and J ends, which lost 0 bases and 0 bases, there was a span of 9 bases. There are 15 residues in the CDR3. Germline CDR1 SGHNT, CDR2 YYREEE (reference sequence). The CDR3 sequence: CASSLAPGMNTEAFF. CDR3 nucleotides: TGTGCCAGCAGCTTGGCGCCTGGTATGAACACTGAAGCTTTCTTT.

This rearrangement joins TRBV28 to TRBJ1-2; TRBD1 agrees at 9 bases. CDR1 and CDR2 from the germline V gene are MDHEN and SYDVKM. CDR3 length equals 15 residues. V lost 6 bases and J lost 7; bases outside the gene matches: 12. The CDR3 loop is CASSRPGTGIAGYTF. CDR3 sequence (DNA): TGTGCCAGCAGCCGCCCCGGGACAGGGATTGCTGGCTACACCTTC.

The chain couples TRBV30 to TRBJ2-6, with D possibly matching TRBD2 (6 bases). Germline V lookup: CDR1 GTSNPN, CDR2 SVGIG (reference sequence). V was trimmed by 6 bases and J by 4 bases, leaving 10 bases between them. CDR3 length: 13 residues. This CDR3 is CACRAGGANVLTF. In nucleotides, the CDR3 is TGTGCCTGCAGGGCGGGAGGGGCCAACGTCCTGACTTTC.

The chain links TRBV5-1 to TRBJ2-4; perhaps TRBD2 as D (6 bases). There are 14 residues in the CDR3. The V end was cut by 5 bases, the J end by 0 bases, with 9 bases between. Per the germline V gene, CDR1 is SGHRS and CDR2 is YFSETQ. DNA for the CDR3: TGCGCCAGCAGGGAGGGACTAGCCAAAAACATTCAGTACTTC. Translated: CASREGLAKNIQYF.

CDR3 region: CASSLRRGQQETQYF. The DNA of the CDR3 is TGTGCCAGCAGCTTAAGGAGGGGCCAACAAGAGACCCAGTACTTC. J is TRBJ2-5 and V is TRBV13; a possible D gene is TRBD2 (6 bases). V dropped 2 bases and J dropped 2 bases, with 12 bases sitting between them. The CDR3 runs to 15 residues. Per germline, CDR1 PRHDT and CDR2 FYEKMQ (reference sequence).

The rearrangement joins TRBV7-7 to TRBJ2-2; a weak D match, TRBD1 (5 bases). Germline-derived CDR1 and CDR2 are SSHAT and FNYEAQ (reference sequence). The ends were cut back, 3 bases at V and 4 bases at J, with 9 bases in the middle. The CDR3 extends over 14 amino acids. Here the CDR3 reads CASSFSTATGELFF. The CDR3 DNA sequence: TGTGCCAGCAGCTTTTCGACAGCCACCGGGGAGCTGTTTTTT.

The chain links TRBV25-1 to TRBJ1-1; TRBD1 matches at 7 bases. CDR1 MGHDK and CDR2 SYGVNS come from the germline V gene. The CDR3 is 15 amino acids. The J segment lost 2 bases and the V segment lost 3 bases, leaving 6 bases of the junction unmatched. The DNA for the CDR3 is TGTGCCAGCAGTGATAGCAGACAGGGCAACACTGAAGCTTTCTTT. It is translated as CASSDSRQGNTEAFF. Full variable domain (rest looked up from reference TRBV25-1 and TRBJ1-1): EADIYQTPRYLVIGTGKKITLECSQTMGHDKMYWYQQDPGMELHLIHYSYGVNSTEKGDLSSESTVSRIRTEHFPLTLESARPSHTSQYLCASSDSRQGNTEAFFGQGTRLTVV.

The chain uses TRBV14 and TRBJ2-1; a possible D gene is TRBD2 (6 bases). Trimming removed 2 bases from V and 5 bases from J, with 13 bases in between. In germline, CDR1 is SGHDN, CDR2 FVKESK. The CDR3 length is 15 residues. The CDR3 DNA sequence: TGTGCCAGCAGCCAATCTGGGGGGACGAACAATGAGCAGTTCTTC. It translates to CASSQSGGTNNEQFF.

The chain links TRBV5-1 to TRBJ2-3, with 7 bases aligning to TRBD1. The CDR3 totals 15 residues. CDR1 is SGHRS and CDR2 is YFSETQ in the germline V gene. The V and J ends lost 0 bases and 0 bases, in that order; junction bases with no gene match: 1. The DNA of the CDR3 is TGCGCCAGCAGCTTGGGACAGGGAAGCACAGATACGCAGTATTTT. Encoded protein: CASSLGQGSTDTQYF. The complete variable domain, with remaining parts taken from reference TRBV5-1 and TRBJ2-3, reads KAGVTQTPRYLIKTRGQQVTLSCSPISGHRSVSWYQQTPGQGLQFLFEYFSETQRNKGNFPGRFSGRQFSNSRSEMNVSTLELGDSALYLCASSLGQGSTDTQYFGPGTRLTVL.

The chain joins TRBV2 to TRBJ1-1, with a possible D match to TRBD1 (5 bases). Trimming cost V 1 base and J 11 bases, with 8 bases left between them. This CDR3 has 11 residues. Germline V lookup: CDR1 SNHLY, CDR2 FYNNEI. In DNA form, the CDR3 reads TGTGCCAGCAGTGAAGACAGGACTGCTTTCTTT. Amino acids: CASSEDRTAFF.

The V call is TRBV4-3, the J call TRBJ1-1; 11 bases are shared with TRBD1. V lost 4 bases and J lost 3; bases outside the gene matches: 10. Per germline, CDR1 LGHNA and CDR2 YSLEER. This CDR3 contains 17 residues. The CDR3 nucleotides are TGCGCCAGCAGCCCTAGAGGGACAGGGGGGGGGCACACTGAAGCTTTCTTT. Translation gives CASSPRGTGGGHTEAFF.

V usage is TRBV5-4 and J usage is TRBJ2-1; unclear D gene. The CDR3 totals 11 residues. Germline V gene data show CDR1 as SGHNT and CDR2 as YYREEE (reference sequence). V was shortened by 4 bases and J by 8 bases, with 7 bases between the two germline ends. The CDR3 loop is CASSLRDEQFF. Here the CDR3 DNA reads TGTGCCAGCAGCCTTCGAGATGAGCAGTTCTTC.

The CDR3 loop reads CASSKGQARYEQYF. In DNA form, the CDR3 reads TGTGCCAGCAGCAAAGGACAGGCACGGTACGAGCAGTACTTC. The chain employs TRBV6-5 and TRBJ2-7, with 7 nucleotides matching TRBD1. The J segment lost 4 bases and the V segment lost 6 bases, leaving 9 bases of the junction unmatched. The CDR3 length is 14 residues. The germline CDR1 and CDR2 sequences are MNHEY and SVGAGI.

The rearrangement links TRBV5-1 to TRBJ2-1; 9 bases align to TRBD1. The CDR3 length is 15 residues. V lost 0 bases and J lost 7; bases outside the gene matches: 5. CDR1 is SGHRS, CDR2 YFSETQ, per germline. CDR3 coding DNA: TGCGCCAGCAGCTTGGAGGGACAGGGATCTAATGAGCAGTTCTTC. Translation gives CASSLEGQGSNEQFF.

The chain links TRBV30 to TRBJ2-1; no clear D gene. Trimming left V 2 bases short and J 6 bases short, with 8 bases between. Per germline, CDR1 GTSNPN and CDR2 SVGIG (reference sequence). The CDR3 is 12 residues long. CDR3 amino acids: CAWSFSGNEQFF. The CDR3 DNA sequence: TGTGCCTGGAGTTTTTCGGGCAATGAGCAGTTCTTC.

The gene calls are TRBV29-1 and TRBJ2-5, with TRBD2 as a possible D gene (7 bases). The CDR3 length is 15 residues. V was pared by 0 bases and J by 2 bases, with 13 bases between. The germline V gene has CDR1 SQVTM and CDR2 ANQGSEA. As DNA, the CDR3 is TGCAGCGTTGAAGAACAGGGAGGGGGTCAAGAGACCCAGTACTTC. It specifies CSVEEQGGGQETQYF.